The rows below give T cell receptor beta chains drawn from one sample of a study of T cell repertoires in cytomegalovirus infection. These receptors lack a known antigen. MiXCR, applied by TCRdb to the reads, yields one record per CDR3 protein. The sample has approximately 56,000 distinct CDR3 sequences; about 20% are singletons. Sequencing was performed on CD8+ T cells from cultured PBMCs, taken from culture after CMV antigen stimulation. The origin of the receptors is a human donor in good health (CMV status not recorded). Some clones in this sample may be carry-over from other donors' samples. The CDR3 runs from the conserved cysteine through the conserved F or W. D genes are given only for firm matches. For some rows the clone size is stated as once, few or many, or as a class when expanded; others skip it.

size,J,D,V,DNA,CDR3
-,TRBJ2-6,-,TRBV4-1,TGCGCCAGCAGCCAATCGGGGGTCTCTGGGGCCAACGTCCTGACTTTC,CASSQSGVSGANVLTF
-,TRBJ2-1,-,TRBV28,TGTGCCAGCAGCCCTCTCAGGAGCGACAATGAGCAGTTCTTC,CASSPLRSDNEQFF
few,TRBJ2-1,-,TRBV12-3/TRBV12-4,TGTGCCAGCAGTTTATCGTACGATGAGCAGTTCTTC,CASSLSYDEQFF
-,TRBJ1-1,TRBD1,TRBV7-2,TGTGCCAGCAGCTTAGATAGGGCAGGGGGCTTGAACACTGAAGCTTTCTTT,CASSLDRAGGLNTEAFF
-,TRBJ1-2,TRBD1,TRBV6-5,TGTGCCAGCAGTCTTGGACAGGCAGCCCTCCTATATGGCTACACCTTC,CASSLGQAALLYGYTF
-,TRBJ2-5,TRBD2,TRBV13,TGTGCCAGCAGTCCAGGACTAGAGGAGACCCAGTACTTC,CASSPGLEETQYF
-,TRBJ2-3,-,TRBV7-9,TGTGCCAGCAGCCTAGGGGGGGCTTTGGATACGCAGTATTTT,CASSLGGALDTQYF
few,TRBJ1-1,-,TRBV14,TGTGCCAGCAGCCAAGGGCAGGAAGCTTTCTTT,CASSQGQEAFF
few,TRBJ1-2,-,TRBV28,TGTGCCAGCAGTTCCGCCCGGGATTGGAACTATGGCTACACCTTC,CASSSARDWNYGYTF
-,TRBJ2-2,TRBD2,TRBV27,TGTGCCAGCAGTTTATCCCCTTTTAGGGAGGGCGGAACCGGGGAGCTGTTTTTT,CASSLSPFREGGTGELFF
-,TRBJ1-6,-,TRBV12-3/TRBV12-4,TGTGCCAGCAGTTATCAGGGGCATAATTCACCCCTCCACTTT,CASSYQGHNSPLHF
few,TRBJ2-5,-,TRBV7-8,TGTGCCAGCAGCTTAGAAAAGGCGGGTCGGGAGACCCAGTACTTC,CASSLEKAGRETQYF
-,TRBJ2-7,-,TRBV11-2,TGTGCCAGCAGCGTGTACACCGGGCCCTTCTACGAGCAGTACTTC,CASSVYTGPFYEQYF
-,TRBJ1-2,TRBD1,TRBV19,TGTGCCAGTTCCATAGAACAGGGGATTAAGTATGGCTACACCTTC,CASSIEQGIKYGYTF
-,TRBJ1-5,-,TRBV12-5,TGTGCTAGTGGCTCCCAGGGTTATCAGCCCCAGCATTTT,CASGSQGYQPQHF
few,TRBJ2-5,TRBD1,TRBV11-2,TGTGCCAGCAGCTCCCAGGACAGGGCTGAGACCCAGTACTTC,CASSSQDRAETQYF
few,TRBJ1-2,-,TRBV27,TGTGCCAGCAGCCCTAATGACGGCTTCGCTCTCTATGGCTACACCTTC,CASSPNDGFALYGYTF
-,TRBJ2-3,-,TRBV7-4,TGTGCCAGCAACCAGCAAGTGAGGGGCCGGTTAGATACGCAGTATTTT,CASNQQVRGRLDTQYF
few,TRBJ2-7,-,TRBV20-1,TGCAGTGCTAGAGATCCGTCGCGGGGTAGGGTCTACGAGCAGTACTTC,CSARDPSRGRVYEQYF
-,TRBJ1-5,-,TRBV6-5,TGTGCCAGCAGTTCCCAGGGTTTCGACAATCAGCCCCAGCATTTT,CASSSQGFDNQPQHF
few,TRBJ2-7,-,TRBV7-2,TGTGCCACCGCGGACAGTTCCCCCTACGAGCAGTACTTC,CATADSSPYEQYF
-,TRBJ1-1,TRBD1,TRBV4-2,TGTGCCAGCAGCCAAGGCGGGACAGGGCCGAACACTGAAGCTTTCTTT,CASSQGGTGPNTEAFF
-,TRBJ2-7,TRBD2,TRBV12-3/TRBV12-4,TGTGCCAGCAGAGAGACTAGCGGGGGGGCCCACGAGCAGTACTTC,CASRETSGGAHEQYF
-,TRBJ2-5,-,TRBV6-6,TGTCCTAGGACGTGGCCGCGACAACTCCAAGAGACCCAGTACTTC,CPRTWPRQLQETQYF
-,TRBJ1-2,TRBD1,TRBV6-2/TRBV6-3,TGTGCCAGCAGCCACGACAGGGGGGATTTTGGCTATGGCTACACCTTC,CASSHDRGDFGYGYTF
many,TRBJ2-7,TRBD1,TRBV28,TGTGCCAGCAGTTTACGACAGGGCTACGAGCAGTACTTC,CASSLRQGYEQYF
-,TRBJ1-4,-,TRBV7-2,TGTGCCAGCAGCTTAGCGGCTGAAAAACTGTTTTTT,CASSLAAEKLFF
few,TRBJ2-5,TRBD2,TRBV5-1,TGCGCCAGCAGCTTGGAAGGTAGCGGGGGCGAGACCCAGTACTTC,CASSLEGSGGETQYF
few,TRBJ1-1,-,TRBV19,TGTGCCAGTAGTACACAGGGAGGCTGGACTGAAGCTTTCTTT,CASSTQGGWTEAFF
-,TRBJ1-1,-,TRBV14,TGTGCCAGCAGCCAAGACGGCAGGGGAAGTAGGGCAGCTTTCTTT,CASSQDGRGSRAAFF
-,TRBJ1-2,-,TRBV2,TGTGCCAGCAAAGCCTCCACGGAGAGAGGCTACACCTTC,CASKASTERGYTF
-,TRBJ2-5,-,TRBV7-8,TGTGCCAGCAGCTTAGTAGGACAGTGGGGAGAGACCCAGTACTTC,CASSLVGQWGETQYF
few,TRBJ2-3,-,TRBV7-2,TGTGCCAGCAGCTTAGCGTTCCGGGGGGCCTTGGGCAGTACGCAGTATTTT,CASSLAFRGALGSTQYF
-,TRBJ1-2,-,TRBV4-3,TGCGCCAGCAGCCAAGAAGGCAGGAATGGCTACACCTTC,CASSQEGRNGYTF
-,TRBJ1-2,-,TRBV25-1,TGTGCCAGCAGCCCCATAGGTAGTAACAGCTATGGCTACACCTTC,CASSPIGSNSYGYTF
-,TRBJ2-1,TRBD1,TRBV29-1,TGCAGCGTTGAAGTTCGGGGCAGGGGGCCTAATTACAATGAGCAGTTCTTC,CSVEVRGRGPNYNEQFF
many,TRBJ2-1,TRBD1,TRBV12-3/TRBV12-4,TGTGCCAGCAGTGTACAGGGGTATGAGCAGTTCTTC,CASSVQGYEQFF
-,TRBJ2-3,-,TRBV12-3/TRBV12-4,TGTGCCAGCAGTCCTCGACAGTACACAGATACGCAGTATTTT,CASSPRQYTDTQYF
-,TRBJ2-5,TRBD1,TRBV7-2,TGTGCCAGCAGCTACAGGGGGCGAAAGGAGACCCAGTACTTC,CASSYRGRKETQYF
few,TRBJ1-1,-,TRBV12-3/TRBV12-4,TGTGCCAGCAGTTTCGGGGGGCAGGACACTGAAGCTTTCTTT,CASSFGGQDTEAFF
-,TRBJ2-7,-,TRBV6-5,TGTGCCAGCAGTTACTCCCTCGCAGGAGCAGGCTACGAGCAGTACTTC,CASSYSLAGAGYEQYF
few,TRBJ1-5,-,TRBV4-3,TGCGCCAGCAGCCAAGAAGGAGGTTTGGGCAATCAGCCCCAGCATTTT,CASSQEGGLGNQPQHF